One sample yielded the 21 T cell receptor beta chains listed below, sequenced in a study of cytomegalovirus exposure and HLA in healthy donors. Primers: 60 Vbeta forward and 13 Jbeta reverse. Sequenced by immunoSEQ multiplex PCR; TCRdb stores in-frame clones only, minus some. Of about 160,000 clones in the sample, about 77% were seen once. Sequenced material: PBMCs. These TCRs come from a man aged 25 to 45 in good health and CMV-seronegative.

V usage is TRBV7-9 and J usage is TRBJ1-6; perhaps TRBD1 as D (5 bases). This CDR3 has 15 amino acids. V lost 8 bases and J lost 5, with 16 bases in between. CDR1 is SEHNR, CDR2 FQNEAQ, per germline (reference sequence). DNA for the CDR3: TGTGCCAGCGGAAATTCCGGGGGGGATAATTCACCCCTCCACTTT. Amino acid sequence: CASGNSGGDNSPLHF.

The V call is TRBV28, the J call TRBJ2-7, with D tentatively TRBD1 (6 bases). This CDR3 region has 13 residues. CDR1 and CDR2 (germline): MDHEN, SYDVKM. The ends were cut back, 4 bases at V and 3 bases at J, with 10 bases in the middle. The chain's CDR3 is CASSSQQGYEQYF. The CDR3 DNA reads TGTGCCAGCAGTTCCCAACAGGGCTACGAGCAGTACTTC.

The chain carries TRBV29-1 and TRBJ2-1, with 7 bases fitting TRBD1. This CDR3 has 13 amino acids. The V and J ends lost 3 bases and 8 bases, in that order; junction bases with no gene match: 7. Germline V gene lookup returns CDR1 SQVTM and CDR2 ANQGSEA. The CDR3 DNA reads TGCAGCGTTGACGCCTACAGGGGAGATGAGCAGTTCTTC. Translating gives CSVDAYRGDEQFF.

The rearrangement joins TRBV9 to TRBJ2-6, with a tentative D call TRBD2 (6 bases). The CDR3 runs to 20 residues. Per germline, CDR1 SGDLS and CDR2 YYNGEE. Deletions cut 0 bases from V and 0 bases from J, with 19 bases between. CDR3 nucleotide sequence: TGTGCCAGCAGCGTAGAGGGCCGGGGAGGAAGGCCCTCTGGGGCCAACGTCCTGACTTTC. Encoded protein: CASSVEGRGGRPSGANVLTF.

The chain recombines TRBV30 with TRBJ2-3, with D uncertain. Trimming cost V 0 bases and J 4 bases, with 8 bases left between them. CDR1 GTSNPN and CDR2 SVGIG come from the germline V gene (reference sequence). CDR3 length: 13 amino acids. The CDR3 is CAWSVALPDTQYF. The CDR3 bases are TGTGCCTGGAGTGTAGCCCTCCCAGATACGCAGTATTTT.

Only one count was recorded for this clone. The rearrangement links TRBV27 to TRBJ2-1; 7 positions agree with TRBD2. The germline CDR1 and CDR2 sequences are MNHEY and SMNVEV (reference sequence). The CDR3 runs 14 residues. Trimming cost V 3 bases and J 9 bases; bases outside gene matches: 8. This chain's CDR3 is CASSLFAGAGEQFF. As DNA, the CDR3 is TGTGCCAGCAGTTTGTTCGCGGGAGCGGGTGAGCAGTTCTTC.

This rearrangement joins TRBV19 to TRBJ1-3; D not resolved. The CDR3 spans 17 residues. Trimming pared 3 bases from V and 0 bases from J, leaving 15 bases between. The germline CDR1 and CDR2 sequences are LNHDA and SQIVND (reference sequence). The CDR3 reads CASSMDIREISGNTIYF. DNA for the CDR3: TGTGCCAGTAGTATGGATATCCGGGAAATCTCTGGAAACACCATATATTTT.

The chain employs TRBV5-1 and TRBJ2-2; 12 bases line up with TRBD1. The CDR3 spans 17 residues. With 2 bases clipped from V and 2 bases from J, the junction kept 4 bases outside the gene matches. Germline V gene data show CDR1 as SGHRS and CDR2 as YFSETQ. The CDR3 DNA follows: TGCGCCAGCAGCTTCGGGACAGGGGGCCCAAACACCGGGGAGCTGTTTTTT. This encodes CASSFGTGGPNTGELFF.

This clone was picked up one time. The V gene is TRBV27, the J gene TRBJ2-3; D is possibly TRBD2 (6 bases). Trimming took 2 bases from V and 2 from J, leaving 14 bases between them. The CDR3 is 16 amino acids. Per germline, CDR1 MNHEY and CDR2 SMNVEV (reference sequence). DNA of the CDR3: TGTGCCAGCAGTTTAAGCGGGCTGATCCTCACAGATACGCAGTATTTT. Amino acid sequence: CASSLSGLILTDTQYF.

The rearrangement uses TRBV10-3 and TRBJ1-1; D remains unclear. There are 15 residues in the CDR3. V lost 1 base and J lost 0, with 9 bases in between. Germline CDR1 and CDR2: ENHRY and SYGVKD. The CDR3 region has the DNA TGTGCCATCAGTGAGTTTGCAGGCATGAACACTGAAGCTTTCTTT. It specifies CAISEFAGMNTEAFF.

This clone has a single count. This chain links TRBV27 with TRBJ2-1, with TRBD2 matching 8 bases. The CDR3 consists of 13 residues. Germline V gene lookup returns CDR1 MNHEY and CDR2 SMNVEV (reference sequence). With V trimmed by 5 bases and J by 13 bases, 10 bases remained unmatched. CDR3 in amino acids: CASSPWRGAYQFF. The CDR3 nucleotides are TGTGCCAGCAGTCCCTGGCGGGGGGCCTATCAGTTCTTC.

V is TRBV7-3 and J is TRBJ2-1; 13 bases line up with TRBD2. Germline V gene sequence: CDR1 SGHTA, CDR2 FQGTGA. The CDR3 spans 16 residues. V trimming: 2 bases; J trimming: 10 bases; junction bases outside the gene matches: 8. As DNA, the CDR3 is TGTGCCAGCAGCTTAGTACTAGCGGGAGGGCCGGAGGAGCAGTTCTTC. It specifies CASSLVLAGGPEEQFF.

The sample holds a few counts of this clone. V gene TRBV5-4 combines with J gene TRBJ1-2; unclear D gene. This CDR3 contains 13 residues. Germline V gene data show CDR1 as SGHNT and CDR2 as YYREEE (reference sequence). Trimming took off 0 bases at V and 2 bases at J, with 5 bases between the two ends. The chain's CDR3 is CASSLDGNYGYTF. DNA of the CDR3: TGTGCCAGCAGCTTGGACGGGAACTATGGCTACACCTTC. Complete variable domain (other parts from reference TRBV5-4 and TRBJ1-2): ETGVTQSPTHLIKTRGQQVTLRCSSQSGHNTVSWYQQALGQGPQFIFQYYREEENGRGNFPPRFSGLQFPNYSSELNVNALELDDSALYLCASSLDGNYGYTFGSGTRLTVV.

Written as DNA, the CDR3 is TGTGCCTGGAGGGCATCTAGCGGGAGCTCCTACGAGCAGTACTTC. Its translation is CAWRASSGSSYEQYF. The chain carries TRBV30 and TRBJ2-7; 10 bases are a match to TRBD2. The germline CDR1 and CDR2 sequences are GTSNPN and SVGIG (reference sequence). Trimming at V came to 3 bases and at J to 0 bases, leaving 5 bases not matched to a gene. This CDR3 contains 15 residues.

The chain employs TRBV28 and TRBJ1-3; 7 positions agree with TRBD1. Per germline, CDR1 MDHEN and CDR2 SYDVKM. Trimming took 8 bases from V and 2 from J; bases not matched to a gene: 6. The length of the CDR3 is 14 residues. The CDR3 sequence: CASVPGGPGNTIYF. The CDR3 region has the DNA TGTGCCAGCGTTCCAGGGGGACCTGGAAACACCATATATTTT.

V gene TRBV10-2 combines with J gene TRBJ2-7, with 7 bases matching TRBD1. With 1 base clipped from V and 4 bases from J, the junction kept 4 bases outside the gene matches. The CDR3 spans 14 residues. Germline V gives CDR1 WSHSY, CDR2 SAAADI. CDR3 in DNA: TGCGCCAGCAGTGAGTGGGGACAGCGATACGAGCAGTACTTC. As protein: CASSEWGQRYEQYF.

This chain connects TRBV7-9 to TRBJ2-7, with TRBD2 identical over 8 bases. This CDR3 has 14 residues. V lost 4 bases to trimming and J lost 3 bases; unmatched junction nucleotides: 5. Germline CDR1 SEHNR, CDR2 FQNEAQ (reference sequence). As DNA, the CDR3 is TGTGCCAGCAGCTCGGGGGGGGCGCACTACGAGCAGTACTTC. Amino acid sequence: CASSSGGAHYEQYF.

The V call is TRBV30, the J call TRBJ2-7; 8 bases fit TRBD2. Looked up from germline, CDR1 is GTSNPN and CDR2 is SVGIG (reference sequence). V gave up 2 bases and J gave up 4 bases; unmatched junction bases: 10. This CDR3 has 15 residues. The CDR3 sequence: CAWSPRGGLSYEQYF. As DNA, the CDR3 is TGTGCCTGGAGTCCCCGGGGGGGACTGTCTTACGAGCAGTACTTC.

The chain couples TRBV5-1 to TRBJ2-3, with D possibly TRBD2 on 5 matching bases. Germline values: CDR1 SGHRS, CDR2 YFSETQ. CDR3 length: 14 residues. V lost 4 bases, J lost 2 bases, and 11 bases lay in between. CDR3 amino acids: CASSMSGITDTQYF. In nucleotides, the CDR3 is TGCGCCAGCAGCATGTCGGGGATCACAGATACGCAGTATTTT.

The rearrangement uses TRBV27 and TRBJ2-7; D possibly corresponds to TRBD2 (6 bases). This CDR3 contains 14 residues. V was trimmed by 1 base and J by 7 bases, leaving 14 bases between them. CDR1 is MNHEY, CDR2 SMNVEV, per germline (reference sequence). CDR3 sequence (DNA): TGTGCCAGCAGTTTATATTGGGGCGGAGGGGAGCAGTACTTC. Translation: CASSLYWGGGEQYF.

This clone was seen a handful of times. DNA for the CDR3: TGTGCCAGCAGCTTGGGGGGGTCGGGCAGGGGGAACGAGCAGTACTTC. Translation: CASSLGGSGRGNEQYF. The chain links TRBV5-5 to TRBJ2-7, with TRBD1 identical over 7 bases. The CDR3 is 16 amino acids. J was trimmed by 5 bases and V by 0 bases; bases with no gene match: 11. CDR1 SGHKS and CDR2 YYEKEE come from the germline V gene (reference sequence).